This TCR beta chain originates from a study of blood T cell repertoires in COVID-19. Study-level information: Spain, Italy and the United States supplied samples that represented acute and convalescent COVID-19. The analysed material was cDNA or gDNA that came from T cells, B-cell-depleted T cells, or PBMCs.

Original data processing: Estimates of nucleated cell counts were drawn from the amplification of reference gene primers. Profiling relied on immunoSEQ multiplex PCR, and the TCRdb table lists in-frame clones only, not all of them. V, J and clone size derive from that table, while D and trimming were established from the DNA sequence. This table holds about 52,000 clones, nearly 90% found once. The germline V gene encodes CDR1 SGHNT and CDR2 YYREEE (reference sequence). V shed 4 bases, J shed 3 bases, and the junction held 3 bases outside the gene matches. The CDR3 has 15 amino acids. The TCR originated in an elderly man with active or convalescent COVID-19. Sequenced input: peripheral blood. This sequence joins TRBV5-4 and TRBJ2-5, with TRBD2 matching over 13 bases. CDR3 bases: TGTGCCAGCAGCACGGGACTAGCGGGGAAAGAGACCCAGTACTTC. It specifies CASSTGLAGKETQYF.